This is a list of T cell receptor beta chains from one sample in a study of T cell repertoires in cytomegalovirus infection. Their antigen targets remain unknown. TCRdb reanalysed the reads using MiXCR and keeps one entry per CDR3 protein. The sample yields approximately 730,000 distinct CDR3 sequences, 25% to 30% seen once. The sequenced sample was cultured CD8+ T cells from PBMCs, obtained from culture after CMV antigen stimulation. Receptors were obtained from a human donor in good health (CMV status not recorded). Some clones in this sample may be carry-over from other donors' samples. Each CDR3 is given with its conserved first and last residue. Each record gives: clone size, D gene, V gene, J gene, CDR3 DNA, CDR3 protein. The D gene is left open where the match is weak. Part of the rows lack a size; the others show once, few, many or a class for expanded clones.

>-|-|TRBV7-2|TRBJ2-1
TGTGCCAGCAGCTTAAGCGCTTACAATGAGCCGTTCTTC
CASSLSAYNEPFF
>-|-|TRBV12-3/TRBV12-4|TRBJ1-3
TGTGCCAGCAGTTTCCCAACAGGGAACTCTGGAAACACCATATATTTT
CASSFPTGNSGNTIYF
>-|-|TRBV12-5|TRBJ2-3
TGTGCTAGTGGTTTCGGTTGGGACGGAGTTCGGACAGATACGCAGTATTTT
CASGFGWDGVRTDTQYF
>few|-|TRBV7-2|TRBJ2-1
TGTGCCATCCCCTGGGGGCCCCACAATGAGCAGTTCTTC
CAIPWGPHNEQFF
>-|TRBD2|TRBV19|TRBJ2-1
TGTGCCAGTAGTATCGGGACTAGCGGGGGGTTAGATGAGCAGTTCTTC
CASSIGTSGGLDEQFF
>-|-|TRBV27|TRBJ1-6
TGTGCCAGCAGCTTATCCACTGCTAATTCACCCCTCCACTTT
CASSLSTANSPLHF
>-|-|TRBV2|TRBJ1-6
TGTGCCAGCAGTGAGAACAGGGCTGATTCACCCCTCCACTTT
CASSENRADSPLHF
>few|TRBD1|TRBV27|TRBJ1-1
TGTGCCAGCAGTGCCGCAGGGGGGATATTCATGAACACTGAAGCTTTCTTT
CASSAAGGIFMNTEAFF
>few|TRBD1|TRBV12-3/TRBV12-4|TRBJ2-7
TGTGCCAGCAGTACCCGGGACAGCTCCTACGAGCAGTACTTC
CASSTRDSSYEQYF
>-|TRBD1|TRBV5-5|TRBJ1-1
TGTGCCAGCACCGATAACGCTCCGGGACAGGGGGTAGGGGACACTGAAGCTTTCTTT
CASTDNAPGQGVGDTEAFF
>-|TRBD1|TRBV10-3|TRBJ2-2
TGTGCCATCAGTGAGTCCGCAGGGGGTCTTGAAGCCGGGGAGCTGTTTTTT
CAISESAGGLEAGELFF
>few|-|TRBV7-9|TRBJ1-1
TGTGCCAGCAGCTTCCTGCCCGAACCGGTCACTGAAGCTTTCTTT
CASSFLPEPVTEAFF
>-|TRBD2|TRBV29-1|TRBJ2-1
TGCAGCGTCGGACTAGCGGGGGGAACCAGCTCCTACAATGAGCAGTTCTTC
CSVGLAGGTSSYNEQFF
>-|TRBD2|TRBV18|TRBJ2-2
TGTGCCAGCTCACCACCCCTAGCGGGGGGTCTCGCGAACACCGGGGAGCTGTTTTTT
CASSPPLAGGLANTGELFF
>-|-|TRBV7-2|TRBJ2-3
TGTGCCAGCAGCATTAGTGGGCCGACAGAGGATACGCAGTATTTT
CASSISGPTEDTQYF
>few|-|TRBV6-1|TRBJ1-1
TGTGCCAGCGGGCAGGGGAGCGGCACTGAAGCTTTCTTT
CASGQGSGTEAFF
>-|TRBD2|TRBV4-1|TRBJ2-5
TGCGCCAGCAGCCAAATTGTTAGCGGGGGATCCTGGGGGCAAGAGACCCAGTACTTC
CASSQIVSGGSWGQETQYF
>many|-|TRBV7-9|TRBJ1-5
TGTGCCAGCAGCTTAGTCGGGGATCAGCCCCAGCATTTT
CASSLVGDQPQHF
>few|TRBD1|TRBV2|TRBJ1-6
TGTGCCAGCAGTGCCCGGACAGGGTCTAATTCACCCCTCCACTTT
CASSARTGSNSPLHF
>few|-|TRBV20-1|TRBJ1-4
TGCAGTGCTAGCCCCTCCGGACCAACTAATGAAAAACTGTTTTTT
CSASPSGPTNEKLFF